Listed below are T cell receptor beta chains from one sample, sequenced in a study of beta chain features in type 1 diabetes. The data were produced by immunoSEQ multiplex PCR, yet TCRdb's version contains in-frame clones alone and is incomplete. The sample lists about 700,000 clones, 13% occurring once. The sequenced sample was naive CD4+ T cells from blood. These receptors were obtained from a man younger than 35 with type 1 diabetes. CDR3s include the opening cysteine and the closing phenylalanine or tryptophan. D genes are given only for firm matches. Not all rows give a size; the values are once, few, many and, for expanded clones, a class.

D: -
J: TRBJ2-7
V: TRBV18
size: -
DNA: TGTGCCAGCTCACCAGAGGCAGGGGTAGAGGACGAGCAGTACTTC
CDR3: CASSPEAGVEDEQYF

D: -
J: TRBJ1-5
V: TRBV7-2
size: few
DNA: TGTGCCAGCAGCTTACAAAGCCAGCCCCAGCATTTT
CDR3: CASSLQSQPQHF

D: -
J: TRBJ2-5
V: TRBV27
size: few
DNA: TGTGCCAGCAGTTTAGCGGCAGGCTACCAAGAGACCCAGTACTTC
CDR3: CASSLAAGYQETQYF

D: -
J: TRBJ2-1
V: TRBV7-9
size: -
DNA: TGTGCCAGCAGCTTAGCGGGCTTTAACAATGAGCAGTTCTTC
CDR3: CASSLAGFNNEQFF

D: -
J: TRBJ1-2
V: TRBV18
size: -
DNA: TGTGCCAGCTCACCACCGACAGCGTCCTATGGCTACACCTTC
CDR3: CASSPPTASYGYTF

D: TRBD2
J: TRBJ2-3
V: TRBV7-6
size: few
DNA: TGTGCCAGCAGCCTTGGCGGGGGGCAGAGCACAGATACGCAGTATTTT
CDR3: CASSLGGGQSTDTQYF

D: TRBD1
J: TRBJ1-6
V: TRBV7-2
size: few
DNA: TGTGCCAGCACCCTTAGCGGGACAGGTCGGAATTCACCCCTCCACTTT
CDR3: CASTLSGTGRNSPLHF

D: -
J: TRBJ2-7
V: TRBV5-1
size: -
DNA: TGCGCCAGCCGAGTCCTCCCAGGGTCCGGGTACGAGCAGTACTTC
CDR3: CASRVLPGSGYEQYF

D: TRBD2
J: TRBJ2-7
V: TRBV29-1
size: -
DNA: TGCAGCGTCGGGGGGTTAGGGACTACCTACGAGCAGTACTTC
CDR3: CSVGGLGTTYEQYF

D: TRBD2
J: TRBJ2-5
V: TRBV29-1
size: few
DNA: TGCAGCGTTGAAAGGGCTAGCGGGGGACAAGAGACCCAGTACTTC
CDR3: CSVERASGGQETQYF

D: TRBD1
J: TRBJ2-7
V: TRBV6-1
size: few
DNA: TGTGCCAGCAGTGAAGGGACAGGCCCTTACGAGCAGTACTTC
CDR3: CASSEGTGPYEQYF

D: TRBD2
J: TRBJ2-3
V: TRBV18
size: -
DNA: TGTGCCAGCTCACCGGCGGCTAGCGGGGGTTTTGATACGCAGTATTTT
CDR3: CASSPAASGGFDTQYF

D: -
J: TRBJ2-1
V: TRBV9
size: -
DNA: TGTGCCAGCAGACGTACAGACGGATCCTACAATGAGCAGTTCTTC
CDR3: CASRRTDGSYNEQFF

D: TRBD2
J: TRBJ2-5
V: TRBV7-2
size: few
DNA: TGTGCCAGCAGCTTAGCCGGGACTAGTCTAGAGACCCAGTACTTC
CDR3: CASSLAGTSLETQYF

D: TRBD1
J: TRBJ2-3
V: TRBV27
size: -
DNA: TGTGCCAGCAGTTTAAAGGCAGGGGGATCAGATACGCAGTATTTT
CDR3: CASSLKAGGSDTQYF

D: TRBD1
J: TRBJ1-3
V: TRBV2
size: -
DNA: TGTGCCAGCAGCTTCGGGACAGCTGGAAACACCATATATTTT
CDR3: CASSFGTAGNTIYF

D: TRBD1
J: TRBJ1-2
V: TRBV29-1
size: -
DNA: TGCAGCGTTGAAGAGGTTCAGGGGGCACATGGCTACACCTTC
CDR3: CSVEEVQGAHGYTF

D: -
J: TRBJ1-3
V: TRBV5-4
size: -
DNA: TGTGCCAGCAGCTTGGGCATTAACTCTGGAAACACCATATATTTT
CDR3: CASSLGINSGNTIYF

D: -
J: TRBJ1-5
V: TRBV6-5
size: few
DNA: TGTGCCAGCAGTTACTCTCAGGGGTCCAATCAGCCCCAGCATTTT
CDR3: CASSYSQGSNQPQHF

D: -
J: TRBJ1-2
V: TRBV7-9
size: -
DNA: TGTGCCAGCAGCTTGGGGACTGCCAACTATGGCTACACCTTC
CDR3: CASSLGTANYGYTF

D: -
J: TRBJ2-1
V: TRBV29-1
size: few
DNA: TGCAGCGTTCCCGGGACTTCCAGTGAGCAGTTCTTC
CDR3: CSVPGTSSEQFF

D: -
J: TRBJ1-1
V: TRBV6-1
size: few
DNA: TGTGCCAGCAGCGTATGGGACCCTCAGACCGAAGCTTTCTTT
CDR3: CASSVWDPQTEAFF

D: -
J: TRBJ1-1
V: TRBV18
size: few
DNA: TGTGCCAGCTCACCACCGCCCCTTGGGAACACTGAAGCTTTCTTT
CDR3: CASSPPPLGNTEAFF

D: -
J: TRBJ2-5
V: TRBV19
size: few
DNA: TGTGCCAGTAGTATTGGGGGTAAGGAGACCCAGTACTTC
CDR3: CASSIGGKETQYF

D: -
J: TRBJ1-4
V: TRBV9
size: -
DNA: TGTGCCAGCAGCGTCGGTAGGAAATTCGAAAAACTGTTTTTT
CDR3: CASSVGRKFEKLFF

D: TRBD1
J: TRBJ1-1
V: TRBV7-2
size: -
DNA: TGTGCCAGCAGCTTTTCAGGGGGAGAAACTGAAGCTTTCTTT
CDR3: CASSFSGGETEAFF

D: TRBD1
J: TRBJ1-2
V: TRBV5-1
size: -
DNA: TGCGCCAGCAGAACGGGACAGCAAAACTATGGCTACACCTTC
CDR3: CASRTGQQNYGYTF

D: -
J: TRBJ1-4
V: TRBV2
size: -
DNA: TGTGCCAGCACCGAGCGACAGGATAATGAAAAACTGTTTTTT
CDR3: CASTERQDNEKLFF

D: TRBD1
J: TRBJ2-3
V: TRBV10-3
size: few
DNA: TGTGCCATCACCCGGACAGGATCTAGCACAGATACGCAGTATTTT
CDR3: CAITRTGSSTDTQYF

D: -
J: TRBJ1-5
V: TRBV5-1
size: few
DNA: TGCGCCAGCAGCTTGGGGCCCAATCAGCCCCAGCATTTT
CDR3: CASSLGPNQPQHF

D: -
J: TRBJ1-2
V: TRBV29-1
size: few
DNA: TGCAGCGTTTCTACGGGGGGTGACTATGGCTACACCTTC
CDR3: CSVSTGGDYGYTF

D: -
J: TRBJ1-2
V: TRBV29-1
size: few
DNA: TGCAGCGTCGGCGACACCGACCGACGTGGCTACACCTTC
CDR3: CSVGDTDRRGYTF

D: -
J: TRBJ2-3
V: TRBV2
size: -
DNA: TGTGCCAGCAGTGAAGCGGGAACTTCCTTGGATACGCAGTATTTT
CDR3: CASSEAGTSLDTQYF

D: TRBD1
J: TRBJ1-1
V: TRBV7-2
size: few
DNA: TGTGCCAGCAGCCCGTGGACAGGGAACACTGAAGCTTTCTTT
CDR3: CASSPWTGNTEAFF

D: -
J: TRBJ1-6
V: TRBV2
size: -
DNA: TGTGCCAGCAGTGAGGACGGCAGGGCGGGCTCACCCCTCCACTTT
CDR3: CASSEDGRAGSPLHF

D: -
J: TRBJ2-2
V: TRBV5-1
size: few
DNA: TGCGCCAGCAGCTCTTCAGATCCCGGGGAGCTGTTTTTT
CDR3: CASSSSDPGELFF

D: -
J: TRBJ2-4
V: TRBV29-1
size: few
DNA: TGCAGCGTTGCGCAGCGACTAGCCAAAAACATTCAGTACTTC
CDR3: CSVAQRLAKNIQYF

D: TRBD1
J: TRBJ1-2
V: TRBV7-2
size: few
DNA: TGTGCCAGCAGCCCGAACAGGGGGCTGGGGTACACCTTC
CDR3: CASSPNRGLGYTF

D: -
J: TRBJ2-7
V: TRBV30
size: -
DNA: TGTGCCTGGAGTGGCCTAGCATCCTACGAGCAGTACTTC
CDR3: CAWSGLASYEQYF

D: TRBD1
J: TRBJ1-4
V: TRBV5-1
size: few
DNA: TGCGCCAGCAGCTCACAGGGGTCGGTAAACGAAAAACTGTTTTTT
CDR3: CASSSQGSVNEKLFF